Below, one TCR beta chain is given with its context. Its specificity is unknown. The data are from a study of CD8+ T cells in alopecia areata. Study background: Oral tofacitinib (5 to 10 mg twice daily) was administered to treated patients. Study results and caveats: Scalp lesions, especially in alopecia totalis/universalis, had higher clonality than normal scalp.

Extracted RNA was reverse transcribed into cDNA, the sequencing template. Clones were read by immunoSEQ multiplex PCR, and TCRdb kept only the in-frame ones, dropping some. The repertoire holds around 140,000 clones, with around 87% as singletons. Sequencing used CD8+ T cells sorted from blood, obtained at week 0. This clonotype originated in a human donor with alopecia areata.

The CDR3 region is CASSFLPSGIFSEQFF. The CDR3 DNA sequence: TGTGCCAGCAGCTTCCTCCCTAGCGGGATCTTCTCTGAGCAGTTCTTC. The J gene is TRBJ2-1, the V gene TRBV7-2, with TRBD2 identical over 9 bases. CDR1 and CDR2 from the germline V gene are SGHTA and FQGNSA. With 3 bases clipped from V and 9 bases from J, the junction kept 12 bases outside the gene matches. CDR3 length equals 16 residues.